Listed here are 10 T cell receptor beta chains from one sample, sequenced in a study of blood T cells in healthy people across ages. PCR was performed a second time for about 6 to 12 cycles using a sample-barcoded 5' primer and a J-beta primer mix. From the 5' RACE reads, TCRdb called clonotypes with MiXCR, one entry per CDR3 protein. Among fewer than 1.5 million distinct CDR3 sequences listed, roughly 40% were seen once. Sequenced input: blood. The receptors derive from a woman aged 18-29 years in good health.

This chain connects TRBV20-1 to TRBJ2-3; the match to TRBD2 covers 9 bases. Trimming took 6 bases from V and 1 from J; bases not matched to a gene: 8. Germline V gene sequence: CDR1 DFQATT, CDR2 SNEGSKA (reference sequence). The CDR3 has 15 residues. Here the CDR3 reads CSALRGGPGTDTQYF. CDR3 coding DNA: TGCAGTGCGTTGCGGGGGGGCCCTGGCACAGATACGCAGTATTTT.

This clonotype was found a few times. The rearrangement uses TRBV7-2 and TRBJ1-1, with D maybe TRBD1 (5 bases). CDR3 length: 14 amino acids. Trimming left V 1 base short and J 2 bases short, with 8 bases between. Germline CDR1 reads SGHTA; CDR2 reads FQGNSA. CDR3 region: CASSLGGINTEAFF. CDR3 sequence (DNA): TGTGCCAGCAGCTTAGGGGGGATTAACACTGAAGCTTTCTTT.

This clonotype was seen just once. The chain recombines TRBV2 with TRBJ2-1, with 11 bases aligning to TRBD2. The V gene end was trimmed by 8 bases and the J gene end by 5 bases; junction bases not matched to a gene: 11. The CDR3 is 16 residues long. Germline CDR1 and CDR2: SNHLY and FYNNEI. CDR3 coding DNA: TGTGCCAGCCCGACTAGCGGGATTATGGTTCACAATGAGCAGTTCTTC. It encodes CASPTSGIMVHNEQFF.

This chain connects TRBV20-1 to TRBJ2-1, with 8 bases that match TRBD2. The junction had 11 bases not matched to a gene; V was cut back by 3 bases and J by 4 bases. Germline V lookup: CDR1 DFQATT, CDR2 SNEGSKA (reference sequence). This CDR3 comprises 16 residues. The CDR3 spells CSARGTGAGEYNEQFF. CDR3 nucleotides: TGCAGTGCTAGGGGGACTGGAGCGGGAGAGTACAATGAGCAGTTCTTC.

The V gene is TRBV7-9, the J gene TRBJ2-7; the D is unclear. Trimming shortened V by 2 bases and J by 6 bases, and 23 bases separated the two germline ends. CDR1 and CDR2 (germline): SEHNR, FQNEAQ (reference sequence). The CDR3 consists of 17 residues. The CDR3 region has the DNA TGTGCCAGCAGCTTAACACCTTCCGGTCGTCATAGAGCCGAGCAGTACTTC. Translation: CASSLTPSGRHRAEQYF.

This chain uses TRBV29-1 with TRBJ2-7; D gene unclear. Germline CDR1 SQVTM, CDR2 ANQGSEA. The CDR3 length is 13 residues. Trimming shortened V by 7 bases and J by 3 bases, and 16 bases separated the two germline ends. The CDR3, as DNA: TGCAGCGCTGAGACTCGGAACAACTACGAGCAGTACTTC. It translates to CSAETRNNYEQYF.

The CDR3 DNA sequence: TGCAGTGCTCGTCGGGGGGTCAATGAGCAGTACTTC. The encoded protein is CSARRGVNEQYF. This rearrangement joins TRBV20-1 to TRBJ2-5; TRBD2 matches at 7 bases. This CDR3 is built from 12 residues. The V gene end was trimmed by 5 bases and the J gene end by 11 bases; junction bases not matched to a gene: 11. Germline values: CDR1 DFQATT, CDR2 SNEGSKA (reference sequence).

CDR3 protein: CAWSGQSGNEQYF. CDR3 nucleotides: TGTGCCTGGAGTGGCCAATCTGGAAACGAGCAGTACTTC. The chain couples TRBV30 to TRBJ2-5, with no clear D. The DNA end is a closer match to TRBJ2-7, so the J assignment may be wrong. From germline, CDR1 is GTSNPN and CDR2 SVGIG (reference sequence). CDR3 size: 13 residues.

This chain links TRBV11-3 with TRBJ2-1; 8 bases match TRBD2. V dropped 5 bases and J dropped 7; count of bases not matched to a gene: 7. The CDR3 is 14 amino acids. Germline lookup yields CDR1 SGHNT and CDR2 YENEEA. The CDR3: CASSPIAGSNEQFF. For the CDR3, the DNA is TGTGCCAGCAGCCCCATAGCGGGGTCAAATGAGCAGTTCTTC.

The rearrangement joins TRBV6-5 to TRBJ1-6; D is ambiguous. The CDR3 spans 14 residues. Looked up from germline, CDR1 is MNHEY and CDR2 is SVGAGI. V lost 0 bases, J lost 9 bases, and 9 bases lay in between. The CDR3 loop is CASSYSAESSPLHF. The CDR3 region has the DNA TGTGCCAGCAGTTACTCCGCGGAGTCTTCACCCCTCCACTTT.